The present entry profiles one T cell receptor beta chain with its context. This record belongs to a study of blood T cell repertoires in COVID-19. The overall study: Sources were T cells, B-cell-depleted T cells, or PBMCs; the material itself was cDNA or gDNA.

Sequenced by immunoSEQ multiplex PCR; TCRdb stores in-frame clones only, minus some. The sample shows under 300,000 clones, around four fifths of them seen only once. Germline CDR1 and CDR2: KGHDR and SFDVKD. The CDR3 consists of 14 residues. The ends lost 2 bases at V and 5 bases at J; junction bases unmatched: 2. The chain has TRBV24-1 and TRBJ1-5; 7 nucleotides agree with TRBD1. Specimen: peripheral blood. This receptor was identified in a woman aged 55-75 years with active or convalescent COVID-19. CDR3 residues: CATSDWQGDQPQHF. The CDR3 bases are TGTGCCACCAGTGATTGGCAGGGGGATCAGCCCCAGCATTTT.